The entry below gives a single T cell receptor delta chain sequence along with its context. Its antigen is as yet unknown. CDR3 length: 15 amino acids. Germline CDR1 reads TSWWSYY; CDR2 reads QGS. This record comes from a study of Vδ1+ human thymocytes. General observations from the study: Thymic TRG and TRD repertoires appeared highly polyclonal, with Gaussian CDR3 length distributions.

Sequences come from RNA converted to cDNA by reverse transcription. Multiplex PCR used pooled V-gene forward primers and a constant-region reverse primer to amplify CDR3s. TCRdb made new clone calls on the multiplex PCR reads using CATT. The sample holds about 27,000 delta-chain clones; about 29% are singletons and the top ten take roughly 1.6%. The chain employs TRDV1 and TRDJ1; 8 bases agree with TRDD3. The sample consisted of Vdelta1+ gamma-delta thymocytes from the thymus. Stated subset: FACS-sorted CD3+ TCRalphabeta- TCRVdelta1+ TCRVdelta2- thymocytes. This TCR derives from a boy under two years old who had congenital heart surgery. In nucleotides, the CDR3 is TGTGCCCTAATTCTTAGGACTGGGGGTTCCAGGGAACACATCTTT. Translation: CALILRTGGSREHIF.